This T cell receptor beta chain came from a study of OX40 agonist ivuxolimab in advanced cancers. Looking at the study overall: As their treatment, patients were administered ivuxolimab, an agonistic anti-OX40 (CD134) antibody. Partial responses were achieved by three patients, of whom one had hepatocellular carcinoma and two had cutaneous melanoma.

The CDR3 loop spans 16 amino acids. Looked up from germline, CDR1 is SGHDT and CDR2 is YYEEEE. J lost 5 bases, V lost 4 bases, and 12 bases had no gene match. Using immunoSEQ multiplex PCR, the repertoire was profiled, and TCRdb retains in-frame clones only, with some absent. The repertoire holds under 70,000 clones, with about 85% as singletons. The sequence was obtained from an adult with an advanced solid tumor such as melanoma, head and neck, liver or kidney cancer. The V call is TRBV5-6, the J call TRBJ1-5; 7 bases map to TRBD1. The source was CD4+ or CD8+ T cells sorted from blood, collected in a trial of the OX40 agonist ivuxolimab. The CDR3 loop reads CASSEQGKWMDQPQHF. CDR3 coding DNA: TGTGCCAGCAGCGAACAGGGGAAATGGATGGATCAGCCCCAGCATTTT.